What follows are 19 T cell receptor beta chains derived from one specimen sequenced in a study of a mutant IDH1 vaccine in newly diagnosed glioma. Their specific antigens are unknown. Using immunoSEQ multiplex PCR, the repertoire was profiled, and TCRdb retains in-frame clones only, with some absent. The repertoire holds roughly 76,000 clones, with 65% to 90% as singletons. Time point specified: week 23, last vaccination. Each dose delivered 300 ug of mutant IDH1 20-mer peptide subcutaneously with imiquimod. Here the sequenced sample was PBMCs, taken from a glioma patient whose treatment included an IDH1 peptide vaccine. The origin of the receptors is a young man with glioma. Some clones in this sample may be carry-over from other donors' samples.

The genes are TRBV9 and TRBJ2-3, with 9 bases fitting TRBD1. The germline V gene encodes CDR1 SGDLS and CDR2 YYNGEE. The CDR3 contains 15 residues. V dropped 4 bases and J dropped 1; count of bases not matched to a gene: 4. This CDR3 reads CASSYRTGGTDTQYF. The CDR3 region has the DNA TGTGCCAGCAGCTACCGGACAGGGGGCACAGATACGCAGTATTTT.

The CDR3 region is CASSLGGVGETQYF. The CDR3 nucleotides read TGTGCCAGCAGCTTGGGAGGGGTCGGAGAGACCCAGTACTTC. The chain uses TRBV5-6 and TRBJ2-5, with D possibly being TRBD1 or TRBD2 (5 bases each). From germline, CDR1 is SGHDT and CDR2 YYEEEE. The CDR3 is 14 residues long. Trimming removed 0 bases from V and 4 bases from J, with 10 bases in between.

This chain connects TRBV27 to TRBJ2-1, with TRBD2 identical over 7 bases. In germline, CDR1 is MNHEY, CDR2 SMNVEV (reference sequence). J was trimmed by 0 bases and V by 7 bases; bases with no gene match: 6. The CDR3 loop spans 15 amino acids. CDR3 sequence reads: CASTAGGSSYNEQFF. CDR3 DNA sequence: TGTGCCAGCACCGCGGGCGGGAGCTCCTACAATGAGCAGTTCTTC.

V usage is TRBV6-5 and J usage is TRBJ2-7; 9 bases match TRBD1. CDR3 length: 14 amino acids. Germline-derived CDR1 and CDR2 are MNHEY and SVGAGI. Trimming at V came to 5 bases and at J to 4 bases, leaving 6 bases not matched to a gene. The CDR3 coding sequence is TGTGCCAGCAGTAAACAGGGGGCGGATTACGAGCAGTACTTC. It translates to CASSKQGADYEQYF.

The gene calls are TRBV2 and TRBJ2-1; 13 bases are a match to TRBD2. The V segment lost 10 bases and the J segment 8 bases; nucleotides outside the gene matches: 11. The CDR3 covers 15 residues. Germline CDR1 SNHLY, CDR2 FYNNEI. The CDR3 here is CATRSRTSGSHEQFF. DNA of the CDR3: TGTGCCACCAGATCAAGGACTAGCGGGAGCCATGAGCAGTTCTTC.

The J gene is TRBJ1-1, the V gene TRBV27; 10 bases map to TRBD1. Germline CDR1 and CDR2: MNHEY and SMNVEV (reference sequence). V dropped 5 bases and J dropped 1; count of bases not matched to a gene: 10. This CDR3 has 17 amino acids. CDR3 sequence (DNA): TGTGCCAGCAGTCCCCGGGACAGGGGAGGCGAGAACACTGAAGCTTTCTTT. It is translated as CASSPRDRGGENTEAFF.

The chain carries TRBV15 and TRBJ1-1; D is possibly TRBD1 (6 bases). V lost 9 bases to trimming and J lost 2 bases, with 13 bases between them. Germline assignment: CDR1 LNHNV and CDR2 YYDKDF (reference sequence). CDR3 length: 13 amino acids. In nucleotides, the CDR3 is TGTGCCACAAGTGGGGGGCGCAACACTGAAGCTTTCTTT. Translating it yields CATSGGRNTEAFF.

The chain links TRBV27 to TRBJ2-2; D gene uncertain. The CDR3 contains 13 residues. With 7 bases removed from V and 4 bases from J, the gap between germline ends came to 10 bases. Germline V gene sequence: CDR1 MNHEY, CDR2 SMNVEV (reference sequence). The CDR3 protein is CASKTQITGELFF. DNA for the CDR3: TGTGCCAGCAAAACTCAGATCACCGGGGAGCTGTTTTTT.

The V call is TRBV4-3, the J call TRBJ2-1, with D unclear. Germline assignment: CDR1 LGHNA and CDR2 YSLEER. V shed 0 bases and J shed 8 bases, with 11 bases lying between them. The CDR3 has 14 amino acids. The CDR3, as DNA: TGCGCCAGCAGCCAAGATCTAGTATCGGATGAGCAGTTCTTC. It specifies CASSQDLVSDEQFF.

The rearrangement uses TRBV30 and TRBJ2-7; D unclear. V lost 0 bases and J 5 bases, leaving 11 bases between the germline ends. In germline, CDR1 is GTSNPN, CDR2 SVGIG (reference sequence). The CDR3 extends over 13 amino acids. As DNA, the CDR3 is TGTGCCTGGAGTGTACTTGTCTCGGACGAGCAGTACTTC. It is translated as CAWSVLVSDEQYF.

This clone showed up just once. This chain joins TRBV19 and TRBJ1-2; no clear D. The V and J ends lost 9 bases and 8 bases respectively, with 16 bases between them. The germline gives CDR1 LNHDA, CDR2 SQIVND (reference sequence). This CDR3 has 12 residues. The CDR3 DNA reads as TGTGCCAGCGCCGTTGGGCCCGCGGGCTACACCTTC. This translates into CASAVGPAGYTF.

The chain couples TRBV29-1 to TRBJ1-1; tentative D call: TRBD1 (5 bases). The CDR3 totals 11 residues. V lost 7 bases and J lost 8, with 14 bases in between. CDR1 is SQVTM and CDR2 is ANQGSEA in the germline V gene. CDR3: CSARRGSEAFF. The CDR3 DNA is TGCAGCGCAAGACGGGGGAGCGAAGCTTTCTTT. Combining the CDR3 with reference TRBV29-1 and TRBJ1-1 gives the whole variable domain SAVISQKPSRDICQRGTSLTIQCQVDSQVTMMFWYRQQPGQSLTLIATANQGSEATYESGFVIDKFPISRPNLTFSTLTVSNMSPEDSSIYLCSARRGSEAFFGQGTRLTVV.

The CDR3 nucleotides read TGTGCCAGCAGCCTAAGGGGACTAGCAAGGGAGACCCAGTACTTC. This encodes CASSLRGLARETQYF. The chain recombines TRBV11-2 with TRBJ2-5; 9 nucleotides match TRBD2. The CDR3 is made up of 15 amino acids. J gave up 5 bases and V 5 bases, and 9 bases lay outside the gene matches. Germline loops: CDR1 SGHAT, CDR2 FQNNGV.

Here the CDR3 DNA reads TGTGCCAGCAGCTTAGGGGGTGATCAGCCCCAGCATTTT. This codes for CASSLGGDQPQHF. This rearrangement joins TRBV7-8 to TRBJ1-5; D unresolved. The ends were cut back, 1 base at V and 5 bases at J, with 6 bases in the middle. CDR1 and CDR2 (germline): SGHVS, FQNEAQ. The CDR3 is made up of 13 amino acids.

This clone has just one count. The J gene is TRBJ1-4, the V gene TRBV6-5; no definite D call. CDR1 MNHEY and CDR2 SVGAGI come from the germline V gene. There are 14 residues in the CDR3. The V gene lost 5 bases and the J gene lost 0 bases, with 7 bases spanning the gap. CDR3 sequence reads: CASSDKATNEKLFF. CDR3 in DNA: TGTGCCAGCAGTGATAAAGCAACTAATGAAAAACTGTTTTTT.

This clone has only a few counts. The chain has TRBV7-8 and TRBJ1-2, with D possibly TRBD1 on 5 matching bases. The CDR3 runs 14 residues. The germline V gene encodes CDR1 SGHVS and CDR2 FQNEAQ. The germline V and J ends were trimmed by 5 bases and 4 bases, with 14 bases remaining between them. CDR3 region: CASSAADRAYGYTF. The CDR3 DNA sequence: TGTGCCAGCAGCGCCGCTGACAGAGCCTATGGCTACACCTTC.

The V and J genes are TRBV30 and TRBJ1-1; a possible D gene is TRBD1 (6 bases). Germline V gene data show CDR1 as GTSNPN and CDR2 as SVGIG (reference sequence). Trimming took 7 bases from V and 0 from J, leaving 12 bases between them. CDR3 length: 13 residues. CDR3 sequence: CALMDRVNTEAFF. CDR3 nucleotide sequence: TGTGCCTTGATGGACAGAGTGAACACTGAAGCTTTCTTT. The variable domain in full, with the rest retrieved from reference TRBV30 and TRBJ1-1, is SQTIHQWPATLVQPVGSPLSLECTVEGTSNPNLYWYRQAAGRGLQLLFYSVGIGQISSEVPQNLSASRPQDRQFILSSKKLLLSDSGFYLCALMDRVNTEAFFGQGTRLTVV.

This clone was recorded only once. This chain uses TRBV23-1 with TRBJ1-3, with D hard to call. TRBV23-1 is reported as an ORF; its role is uncertain. V was shortened by 4 bases and J by 5 bases, with 15 bases between the two germline ends. The CDR3 consists of 15 residues. The CDR3 protein is CASSLRRRNRNTIYF. As DNA, the CDR3 is TGCGCCAGCAGTCTCAGGAGGAGAAACAGAAACACCATATATTTT.

The genes are TRBV7-9 and TRBJ2-3, with D possibly being TRBD1 (5 bases). V lost 0 bases and J lost 0, with 7 bases in between. This CDR3 is 15 amino acids long. Germline CDR1 SEHNR, CDR2 FQNEAQ (reference sequence). In nucleotides, the CDR3 is TGTGCCAGCAGCTTAGCGTACAGGAGCACAGATACGCAGTATTTT. This translates into CASSLAYRSTDTQYF. The full variable domain, rest sourced from reference TRBV7-9 and TRBJ2-3, is DTGVSQNPRHKITKRGQNVTFRCDPISEHNRLYWYRQTLGQGPEFLTYFQNEAQLEKSRLLSDRFSAERPKGSFSTLEIQRTEQGDSAMYLCASSLAYRSTDTQYFGPGTRLTVL.